This T cell receptor (beta chain) was observed in a study of shared clonotypes between healthy human individuals. CDR3 length: 17 residues. Germline trimming cut 0 bases from V and 4 bases from J; bases unmatched to any gene: 6. Germline CDR1 is LGHNA and CDR2 is YSLEER. The table came from immunoSEQ multiplex PCR; TCRdb's copy has only in-frame clones and leaves some out. The sample shows approximately 2.1 million clones, more than 80% of them seen only once. Every one of the donors was a Caucasian adult that lived in Nashville, Tennessee. Sequencing was done on a sample of naive CD4+ T cells from PBMCs. Subset defined: CD45RA+ positively selected. The sequence came from a man aged 18-30 years in good health. Some clones in this sample may be carry-over from other donors' samples. The chain couples TRBV4-3 to TRBJ2-1; 10 bases are a match to TRBD2. The CDR3 nucleotides read TGCGCCAGCAGCCAAGAAACGACAGCGGGAGGGTACAATGAGCAGTTCTTC. Translating gives CASSQETTAGGYNEQFF.